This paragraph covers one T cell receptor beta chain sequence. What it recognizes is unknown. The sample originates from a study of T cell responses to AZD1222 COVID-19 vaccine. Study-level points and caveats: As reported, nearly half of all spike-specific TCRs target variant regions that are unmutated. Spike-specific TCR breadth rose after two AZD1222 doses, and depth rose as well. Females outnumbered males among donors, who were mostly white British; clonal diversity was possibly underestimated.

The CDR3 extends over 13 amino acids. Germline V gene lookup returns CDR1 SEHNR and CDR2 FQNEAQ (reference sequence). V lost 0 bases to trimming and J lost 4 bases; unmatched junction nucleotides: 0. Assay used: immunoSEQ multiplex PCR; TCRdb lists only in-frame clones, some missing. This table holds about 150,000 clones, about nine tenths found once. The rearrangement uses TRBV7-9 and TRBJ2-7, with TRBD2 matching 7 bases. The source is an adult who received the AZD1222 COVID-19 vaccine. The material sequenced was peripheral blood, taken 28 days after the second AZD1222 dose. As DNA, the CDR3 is TGTGCCAGCAGCTTAGCGGGGGGGTACGAGCAGTACTTC. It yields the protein CASSLAGGYEQYF.